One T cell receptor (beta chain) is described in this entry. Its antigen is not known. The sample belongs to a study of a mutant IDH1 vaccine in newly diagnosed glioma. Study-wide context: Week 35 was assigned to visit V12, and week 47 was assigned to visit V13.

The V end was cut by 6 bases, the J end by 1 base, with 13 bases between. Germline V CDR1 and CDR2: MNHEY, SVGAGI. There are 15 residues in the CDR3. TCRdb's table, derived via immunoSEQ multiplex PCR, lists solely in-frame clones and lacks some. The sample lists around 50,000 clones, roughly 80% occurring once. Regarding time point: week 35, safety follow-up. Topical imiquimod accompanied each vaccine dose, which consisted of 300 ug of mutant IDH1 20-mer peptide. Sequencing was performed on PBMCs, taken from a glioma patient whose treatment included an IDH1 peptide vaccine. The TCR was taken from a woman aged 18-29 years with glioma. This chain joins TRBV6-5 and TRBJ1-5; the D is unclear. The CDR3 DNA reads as TGTGCCAGCAGACAGAACATGGACAGCAATCAGCCCCAGCATTTT. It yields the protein CASRQNMDSNQPQHF.